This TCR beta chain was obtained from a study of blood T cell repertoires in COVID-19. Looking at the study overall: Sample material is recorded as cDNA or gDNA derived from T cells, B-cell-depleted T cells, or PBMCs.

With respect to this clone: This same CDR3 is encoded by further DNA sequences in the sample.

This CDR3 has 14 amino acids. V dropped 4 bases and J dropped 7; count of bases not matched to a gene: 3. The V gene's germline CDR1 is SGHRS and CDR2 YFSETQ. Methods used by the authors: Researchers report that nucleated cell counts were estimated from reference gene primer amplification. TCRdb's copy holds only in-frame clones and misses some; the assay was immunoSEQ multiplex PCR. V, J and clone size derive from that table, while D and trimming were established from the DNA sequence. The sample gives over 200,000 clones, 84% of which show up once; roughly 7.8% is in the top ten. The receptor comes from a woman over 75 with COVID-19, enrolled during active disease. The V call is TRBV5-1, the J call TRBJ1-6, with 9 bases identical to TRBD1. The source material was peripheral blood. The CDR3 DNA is TGCGCCAGCAGCCCCGGGACAGGGAATTCACCCCTCCACTTT. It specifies CASSPGTGNSPLHF.